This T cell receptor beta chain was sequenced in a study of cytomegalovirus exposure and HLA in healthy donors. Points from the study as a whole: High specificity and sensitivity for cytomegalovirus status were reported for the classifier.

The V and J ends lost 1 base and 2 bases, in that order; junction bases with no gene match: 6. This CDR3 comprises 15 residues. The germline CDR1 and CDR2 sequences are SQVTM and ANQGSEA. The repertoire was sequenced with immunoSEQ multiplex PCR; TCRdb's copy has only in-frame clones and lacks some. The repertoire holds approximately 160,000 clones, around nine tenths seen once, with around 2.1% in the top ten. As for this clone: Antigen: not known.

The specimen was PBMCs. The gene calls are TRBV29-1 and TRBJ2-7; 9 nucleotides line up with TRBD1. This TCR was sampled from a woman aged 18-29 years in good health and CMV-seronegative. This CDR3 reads CSVEGGQGITYEQYF. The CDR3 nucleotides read TGCAGCGTTGAAGGGGGACAGGGAATCACCTACGAGCAGTACTTC.